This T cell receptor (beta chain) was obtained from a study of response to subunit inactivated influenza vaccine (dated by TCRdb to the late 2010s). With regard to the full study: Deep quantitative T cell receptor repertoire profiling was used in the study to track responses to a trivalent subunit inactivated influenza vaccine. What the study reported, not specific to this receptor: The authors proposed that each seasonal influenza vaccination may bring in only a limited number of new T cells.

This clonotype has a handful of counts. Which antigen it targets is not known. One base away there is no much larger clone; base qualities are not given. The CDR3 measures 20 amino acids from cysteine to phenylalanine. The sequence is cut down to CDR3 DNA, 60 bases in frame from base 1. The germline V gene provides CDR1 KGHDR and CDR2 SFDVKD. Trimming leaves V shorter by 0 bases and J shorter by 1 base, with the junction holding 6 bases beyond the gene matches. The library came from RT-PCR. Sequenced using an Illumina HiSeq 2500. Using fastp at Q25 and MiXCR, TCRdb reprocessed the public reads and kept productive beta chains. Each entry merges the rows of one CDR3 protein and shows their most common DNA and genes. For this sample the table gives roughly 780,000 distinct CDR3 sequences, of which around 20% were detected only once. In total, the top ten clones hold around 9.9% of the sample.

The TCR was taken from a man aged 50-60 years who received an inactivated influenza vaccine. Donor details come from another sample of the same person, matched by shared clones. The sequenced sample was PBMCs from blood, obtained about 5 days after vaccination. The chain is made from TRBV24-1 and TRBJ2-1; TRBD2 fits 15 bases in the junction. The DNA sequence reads TGTGCCACCAGTGATTTGGGTAGGACTAGCGGGAGGGGGTCCTACAATGAGCAGTTCTTC. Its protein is CATSDLGRTSGRGSYNEQFF.